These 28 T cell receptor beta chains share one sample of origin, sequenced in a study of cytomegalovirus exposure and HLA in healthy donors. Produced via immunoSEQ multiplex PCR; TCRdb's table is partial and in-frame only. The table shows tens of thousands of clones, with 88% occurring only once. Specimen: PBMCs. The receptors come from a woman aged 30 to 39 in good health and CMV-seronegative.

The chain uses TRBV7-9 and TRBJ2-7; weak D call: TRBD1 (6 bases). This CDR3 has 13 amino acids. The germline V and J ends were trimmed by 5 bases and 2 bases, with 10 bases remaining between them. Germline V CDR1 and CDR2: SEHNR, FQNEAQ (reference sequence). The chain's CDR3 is CASSGQNAYEQYF. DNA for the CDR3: TGTGCCAGCAGCGGACAGAATGCCTACGAGCAGTACTTC.

The CDR3 bases are TGCGCCAGCAGTGAGTCTCCGTTGTCGGGGGGCCTACAGTTCTTC. Its translation is CASSESPLSGGLQFF. V is TRBV10-1 and J is TRBJ2-1; weak D call: TRBD2 (7 bases). V shed 0 bases and J shed 13 bases, with 19 bases lying between them. The CDR3 runs 15 residues. CDR1 is WNHNN, CDR2 SYGVQD, per germline (reference sequence).

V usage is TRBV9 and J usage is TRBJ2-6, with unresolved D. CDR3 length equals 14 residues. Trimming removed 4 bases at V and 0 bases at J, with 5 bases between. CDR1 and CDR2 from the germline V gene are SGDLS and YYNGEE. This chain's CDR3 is CASSPSSGANVLTF. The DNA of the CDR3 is TGTGCCAGCAGCCCCTCCTCTGGGGCCAACGTCCTGACTTTC.

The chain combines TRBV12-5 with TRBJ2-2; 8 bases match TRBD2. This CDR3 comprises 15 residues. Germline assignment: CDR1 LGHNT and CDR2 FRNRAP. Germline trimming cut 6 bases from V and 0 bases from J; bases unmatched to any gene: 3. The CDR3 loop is CASGPGGTNTGELFF. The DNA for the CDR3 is TGTGCTAGTGGCCCGGGGGGGACGAACACCGGGGAGCTGTTTTTT. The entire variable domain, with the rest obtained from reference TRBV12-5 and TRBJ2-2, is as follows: DARVTQTPRHKVTEMGQEVTMRCQPILGHNTVFWYRQTMMQGLELLAYFRNRAPLDDSGMPKDRFSAEMPDATLATLKIQPSEPRDSAVYFCASGPGGTNTGELFFGEGSRLTVL.

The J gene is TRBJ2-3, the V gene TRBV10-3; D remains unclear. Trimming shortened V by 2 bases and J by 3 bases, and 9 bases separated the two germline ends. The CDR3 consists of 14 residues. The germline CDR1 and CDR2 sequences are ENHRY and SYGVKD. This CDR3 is CAISEQTPTDTQYF. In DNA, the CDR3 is TGTGCCATCAGTGAGCAGACTCCTACAGATACGCAGTATTTT.

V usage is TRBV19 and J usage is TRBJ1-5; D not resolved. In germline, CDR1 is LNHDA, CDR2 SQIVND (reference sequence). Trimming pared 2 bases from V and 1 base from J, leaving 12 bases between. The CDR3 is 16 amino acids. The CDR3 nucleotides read TGTGCCAGTAGTATACCACGGTCAGCGAGCAATCAGCCCCAGCATTTT. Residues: CASSIPRSASNQPQHF. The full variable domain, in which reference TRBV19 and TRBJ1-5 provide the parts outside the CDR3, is DGGITQSPKYLFRKEGQNVTLSCEQNLNHDAMYWYRQDPGQGLRLIYYSQIVNDFQKGDIAEGYSVSREKKESFPLTVTSAQKNPTAFYLCASSIPRSASNQPQHFGDGTRLSIL.

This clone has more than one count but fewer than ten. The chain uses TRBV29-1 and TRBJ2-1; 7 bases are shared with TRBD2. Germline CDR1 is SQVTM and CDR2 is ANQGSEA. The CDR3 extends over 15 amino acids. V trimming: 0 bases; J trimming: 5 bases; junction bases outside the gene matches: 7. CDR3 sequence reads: CSVEDPLLADNEQFF. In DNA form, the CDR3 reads TGCAGCGTTGAAGACCCCTTGCTAGCGGACAATGAGCAGTTCTTC.

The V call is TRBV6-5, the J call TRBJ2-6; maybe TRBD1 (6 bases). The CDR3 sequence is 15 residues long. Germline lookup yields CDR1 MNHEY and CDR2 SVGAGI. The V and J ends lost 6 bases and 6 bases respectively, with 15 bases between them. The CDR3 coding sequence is TGTGCCAGCAGGACAGGATTTTCCGAGGCCAACGTCCTGACTTTC. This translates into CASRTGFSEANVLTF.

CDR3 amino acids: CASSAEPNQPQHF. The CDR3 DNA sequence: TGTGCCAGCAGCGCAGAACCAAATCAGCCCCAGCATTTT. This chain links TRBV9 with TRBJ1-5; D gene uncertain. Germline V gene lookup returns CDR1 SGDLS and CDR2 YYNGEE. V lost 3 bases and J lost 4, with 8 bases in between. The CDR3 runs 13 residues.

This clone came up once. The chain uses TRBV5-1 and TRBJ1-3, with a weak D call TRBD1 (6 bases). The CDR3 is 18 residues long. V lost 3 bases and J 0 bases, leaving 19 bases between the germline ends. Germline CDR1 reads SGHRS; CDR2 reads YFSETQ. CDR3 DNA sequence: TGCGCCAGCAGCTCGGACTTAAGACAGGCTGGCTCTGGAAACACCATATATTTT. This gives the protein CASSSDLRQAGSGNTIYF.

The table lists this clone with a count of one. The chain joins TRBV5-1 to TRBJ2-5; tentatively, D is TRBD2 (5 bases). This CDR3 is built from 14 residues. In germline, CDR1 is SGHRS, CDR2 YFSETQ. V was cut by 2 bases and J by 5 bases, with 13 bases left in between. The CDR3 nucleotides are TGCGCCAGCAGCTTTACTAGTATCTGGGAGACCCAGTACTTC. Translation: CASSFTSIWETQYF.

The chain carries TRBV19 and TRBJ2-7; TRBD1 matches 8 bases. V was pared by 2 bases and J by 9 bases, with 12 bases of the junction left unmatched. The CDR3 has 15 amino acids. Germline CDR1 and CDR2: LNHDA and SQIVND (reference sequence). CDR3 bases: TGTGCCAGTAGTATATCGCCGGACAGGGCGATTGCGCAGTACTTC. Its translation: CASSISPDRAIAQYF.

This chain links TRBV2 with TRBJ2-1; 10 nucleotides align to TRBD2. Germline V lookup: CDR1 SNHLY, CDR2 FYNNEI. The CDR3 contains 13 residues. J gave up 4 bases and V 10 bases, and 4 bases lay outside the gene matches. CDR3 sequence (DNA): TGTGCCACCCCTAGCGGGAGATACAATGAGCAGTTCTTC. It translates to CATPSGRYNEQFF.

The CDR3 DNA sequence: TGTGCCAGCAGCTTAGCTCCCCTCCTTAGCGGGGGGGCAGATACGCAGTATTTT. Protein product: CASSLAPLLSGGADTQYF. The genes are TRBV7-2 and TRBJ2-3, with 11 nucleotides matching TRBD2. The ends lost 0 bases at V and 4 bases at J; junction bases unmatched: 9. Germline-derived CDR1 and CDR2 are SGHTA and FQGNSA. The CDR3 sequence is 18 residues long.

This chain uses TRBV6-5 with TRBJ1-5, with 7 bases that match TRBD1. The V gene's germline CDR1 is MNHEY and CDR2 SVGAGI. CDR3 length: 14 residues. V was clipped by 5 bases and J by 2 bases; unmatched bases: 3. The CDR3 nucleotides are TGTGCCAGCAGTGTAGACAGGGGCAATCAGCCCCAGCATTTT. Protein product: CASSVDRGNQPQHF.

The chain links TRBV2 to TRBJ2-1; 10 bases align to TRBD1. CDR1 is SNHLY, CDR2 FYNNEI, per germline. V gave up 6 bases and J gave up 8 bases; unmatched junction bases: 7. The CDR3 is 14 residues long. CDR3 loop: CASRGDRGPDEQFF. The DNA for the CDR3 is TGTGCCAGCAGGGGAGACAGGGGGCCAGATGAGCAGTTCTTC.

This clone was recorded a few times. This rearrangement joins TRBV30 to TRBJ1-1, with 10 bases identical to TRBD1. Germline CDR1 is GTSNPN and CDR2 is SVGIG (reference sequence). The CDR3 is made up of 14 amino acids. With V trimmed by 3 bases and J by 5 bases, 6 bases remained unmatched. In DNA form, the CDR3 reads TGTGCCTGGAGACCGGGACAGGGGCGAACTGAAGCTTTCTTT. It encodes CAWRPGQGRTEAFF.

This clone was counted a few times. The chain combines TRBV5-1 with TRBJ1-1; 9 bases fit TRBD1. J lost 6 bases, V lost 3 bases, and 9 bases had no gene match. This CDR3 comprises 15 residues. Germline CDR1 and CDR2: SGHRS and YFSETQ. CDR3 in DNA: TGCGCCAGCAGCTGGGGGGACAGGGAGTTGGCTGAAGCTTTCTTT. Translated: CASSWGDRELAEAFF.

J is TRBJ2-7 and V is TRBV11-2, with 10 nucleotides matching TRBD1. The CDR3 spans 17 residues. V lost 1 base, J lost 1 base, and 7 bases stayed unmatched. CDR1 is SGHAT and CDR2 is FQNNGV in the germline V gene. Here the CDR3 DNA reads TGTGCCAGCAGCTTAGGGACAGGGGGGAGGGCGTCCTACGAGCAGTACTTC. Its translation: CASSLGTGGRASYEQYF.

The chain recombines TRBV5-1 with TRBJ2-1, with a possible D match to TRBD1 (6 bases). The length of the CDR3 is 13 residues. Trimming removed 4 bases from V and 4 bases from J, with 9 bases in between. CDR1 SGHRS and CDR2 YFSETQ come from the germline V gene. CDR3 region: CASSRDMYNEQFF. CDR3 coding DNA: TGCGCCAGCAGCAGGGACATGTACAATGAGCAGTTCTTC.

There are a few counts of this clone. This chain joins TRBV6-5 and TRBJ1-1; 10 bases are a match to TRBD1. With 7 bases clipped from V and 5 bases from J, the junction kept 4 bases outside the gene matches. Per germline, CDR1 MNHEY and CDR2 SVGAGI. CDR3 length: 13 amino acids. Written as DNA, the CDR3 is TGTGCCAGCACTGACAGGGGGCAAACTGAAGCTTTCTTT. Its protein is CASTDRGQTEAFF.

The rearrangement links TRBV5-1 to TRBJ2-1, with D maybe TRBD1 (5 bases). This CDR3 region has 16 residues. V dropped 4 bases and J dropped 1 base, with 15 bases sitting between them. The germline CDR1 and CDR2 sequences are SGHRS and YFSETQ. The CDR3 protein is CASSPKARASYNEQFF. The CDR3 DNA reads TGCGCCAGCAGCCCAAAGGCCAGGGCTTCCTACAATGAGCAGTTCTTC. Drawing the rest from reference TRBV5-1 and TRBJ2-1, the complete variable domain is KAGVTQTPRYLIKTRGQQVTLSCSPISGHRSVSWYQQTPGQGLQFLFEYFSETQRNKGNFPGRFSGRQFSNSRSEMNVSTLELGDSALYLCASSPKARASYNEQFFGPGTRLTVL.

CDR3 coding DNA: TGTGCCAGCAGTTTATGGGGGGCCTACAATGAGCAGTTCTTC. Protein: CASSLWGAYNEQFF. The V and J genes are TRBV27 and TRBJ2-1, with D possibly matching TRBD2 (6 bases). The CDR3 totals 14 residues. V was clipped by 1 base and J by 2 bases, with 6 bases between them. Germline V gene sequence: CDR1 MNHEY, CDR2 SMNVEV (reference sequence).

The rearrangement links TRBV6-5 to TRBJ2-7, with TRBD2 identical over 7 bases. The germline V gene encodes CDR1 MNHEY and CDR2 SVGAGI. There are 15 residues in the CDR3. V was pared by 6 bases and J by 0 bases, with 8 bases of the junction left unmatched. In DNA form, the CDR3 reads TGTGCCAGCAGGGAGAGCGGGGCTAGCTCCTACGAGCAGTACTTC. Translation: CASRESGASSYEQYF.

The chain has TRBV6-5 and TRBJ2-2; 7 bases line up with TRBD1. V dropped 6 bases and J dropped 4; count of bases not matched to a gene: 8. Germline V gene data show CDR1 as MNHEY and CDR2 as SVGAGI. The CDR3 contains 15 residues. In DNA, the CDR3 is TGTGCCAGCAGCCAGACAGGGAAACCCACCGGGGAGCTGTTTTTT. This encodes CASSQTGKPTGELFF.

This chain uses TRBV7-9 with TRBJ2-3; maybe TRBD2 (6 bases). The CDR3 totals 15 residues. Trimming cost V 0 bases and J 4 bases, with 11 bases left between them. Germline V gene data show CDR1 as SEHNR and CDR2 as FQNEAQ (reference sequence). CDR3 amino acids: CASSLASGVADTQYF. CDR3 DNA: TGTGCCAGCAGCTTAGCTAGCGGAGTGGCAGATACGCAGTATTTT.

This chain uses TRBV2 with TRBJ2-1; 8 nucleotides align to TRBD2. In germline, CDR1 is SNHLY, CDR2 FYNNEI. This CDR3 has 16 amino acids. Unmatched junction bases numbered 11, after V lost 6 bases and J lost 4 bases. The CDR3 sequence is CASRRTGRAGYNEQFF. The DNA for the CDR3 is TGTGCCAGCAGACGAACCGGGAGGGCCGGGTACAATGAGCAGTTCTTC.

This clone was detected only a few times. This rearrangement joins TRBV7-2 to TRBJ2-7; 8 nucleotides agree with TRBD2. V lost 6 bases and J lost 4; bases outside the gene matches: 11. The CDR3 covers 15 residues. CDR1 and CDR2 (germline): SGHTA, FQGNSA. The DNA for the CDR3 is TGTGCCAGCAGTCCCCGGTTAGCTAGCGGGTACGAGCAGTACTTC. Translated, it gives CASSPRLASGYEQYF.